This TCR beta chain was captured by sequencing in a study of blood T cell repertoires in COVID-19. The overall study: Samples taken during acute and convalescent COVID-19 were collected in the United States, Italy and Spain. PBMCs, B-cell-depleted T cells, or T cells provided the cDNA or gDNA that made up the material.

Profiling relied on immunoSEQ multiplex PCR, and the TCRdb table lists in-frame clones only, not all of them. The sample lists more than 20,000 clones, 90% occurring once. The sequenced material came from peripheral blood. The source is a woman aged 55-70 years with active COVID-19.

This chain's CDR3 is CASSLGASQETQYF. Here the CDR3 DNA reads TGCGCCAGCAGCTTGGGCGCCTCCCAAGAGACCCAGTACTTC. The chain uses TRBV5-1 and TRBJ2-5; D unclear. CDR1 is SGHRS, CDR2 YFSETQ, per germline. The CDR3 extends over 14 amino acids. V was clipped by 0 bases and J by 1 base, with 7 bases between them.